This passage covers 17 T cell receptor beta chains from one sample sequenced in a study of blood T cell repertoires in COVID-19 (dated by TCRdb to about 2020). Library method: the immunoSEQ multiplex PCR assay. TCRdb retrieved this table from immuneACCESS and kept in-frame rearrangements only. Not all clones are present; in checked studies, unresolved V genes account for under half, and no reason is known for the remainder. This sample comprises 100,000 to 150,000 clones, roughly three quarters of them detected only once. Clones ranked in the top ten supply around 2% of the sample. The source material was peripheral blood. The receptor set was obtained from a woman in her 70s with acute or convalescent COVID-19.

This clone was observed a handful of times. The chain is built from TRBV19 and TRBJ2-6, with a possible D match to TRBD2 (6 bases). The CDR3 contains 16 residues. In germline, CDR1 is LNHDA, CDR2 SQIVND (reference sequence). V lost 3 bases and J lost 2, with 11 bases in between. The CDR3 DNA follows: TGTGCCAGTAGTATTTGGAGGGGTGCTGGGGCCAACGTCCTGACTTTC. Its translation is CASSIWRGAGANVLTF.

The chain uses TRBV27 and TRBJ1-6; TRBD1 aligns across 8 bases. With V trimmed by 5 bases and J by 7 bases, 10 bases remained unmatched. The length of the CDR3 is 16 residues. Germline CDR1 is MNHEY and CDR2 is SMNVEV (reference sequence). The CDR3 reads CASSPYRTGRNSPLHF. The CDR3 bases are TGTGCCAGCAGTCCTTATCGGACAGGGCGGAATTCACCCCTCCACTTT.

The chain recombines TRBV12-5 with TRBJ2-1; D is undetermined. The CDR3 has 14 amino acids. Germline lookup yields CDR1 LGHNT and CDR2 FRNRAP. Trimming removed 3 bases at V and 5 bases at J, with 11 bases between. CDR3 in DNA: TGTGCTAGTGGTTTCGAGACACCACACAATGAGCAGTTCTTC. This codes for CASGFETPHNEQFF.

The V and J genes are TRBV24-1 and TRBJ2-1; 10 bases match TRBD1. Germline trimming cut 1 base from V and 8 bases from J; bases unmatched to any gene: 7. Germline-derived CDR1 and CDR2 are KGHDR and SFDVKD. The CDR3 runs to 16 residues. CDR3 nucleotides: TGTGCCACCAGTGATTTTCGGGACAGGGGAAGGGATGAGCAGTTCTTC. Translated, it gives CATSDFRDRGRDEQFF.

In this sample, this clone turned up a few times. The J gene is TRBJ2-3, the V gene TRBV29-1; D not certain. V lost 3 bases and J lost 0, with 4 bases in between. The CDR3 is made up of 12 amino acids. CDR1 and CDR2 (germline): SQVTM, ANQGSEA. CDR3 protein: CSVDPSTDTQYF. CDR3 sequence (DNA): TGCAGCGTTGATCCTAGCACAGATACGCAGTATTTT.

V usage is TRBV29-1 and J usage is TRBJ2-1; D remains unclear. Germline CDR1 reads SQVTM; CDR2 reads ANQGSEA. The CDR3 runs 15 residues. V shed 3 bases and J shed 2 bases, with 14 bases lying between them. CDR3 in amino acids: CSVDLRLSPYNEQFF. The CDR3 region has the DNA TGCAGCGTTGACCTCCGCCTAAGTCCCTACAATGAGCAGTTCTTC.

This rearrangement joins TRBV2 to TRBJ2-3; 7 positions agree with TRBD1. Germline V gene data show CDR1 as SNHLY and CDR2 as FYNNEI. Trimming removed 1 base from V and 7 bases from J; junction bases left unmatched: 2. The CDR3 is 13 residues long. CDR3 loop: CASSEGDSHTQYF. As DNA, the CDR3 is TGTGCCAGCAGTGAAGGGGACAGCCATACGCAGTATTTT.

A remark on this clone: The sample contains more than one DNA sequence encoding this CDR3. This chain links TRBV3-1 (or the pseudogene TRBV3-2) with TRBJ2-6; no clear D gene. The CDR3 has 15 amino acids. Trimming removed 0 bases at V and 0 bases at J, with 3 bases between. Germline-derived CDR1 and CDR2 are LGHDT and YNNKEL (reference sequence). The CDR3 is CASSQDSSGANVLTF. The CDR3 DNA sequence: TGTGCCAGCAGCCAAGATAGCTCTGGGGCCAACGTCCTGACTTTC.

This chain connects TRBV19 to TRBJ2-5; 11 bases map to TRBD2. V lost 1 base to trimming and J lost 5 bases; unmatched junction nucleotides: 6. This CDR3 is built from 16 residues. Per the germline V gene, CDR1 is LNHDA and CDR2 is SQIVND (reference sequence). DNA for the CDR3: TGTGCCAGTAGTATAGGAGTAGCGGGAGGGTCTGAGACCCAGTACTTC. It is translated as CASSIGVAGGSETQYF.

The chain combines TRBV7-8 with TRBJ2-1; D is unresolved. CDR1 SGHVS and CDR2 FQNEAQ come from the germline V gene. The CDR3 is 13 amino acids. V lost 6 bases to trimming and J lost 0 bases, with 6 bases between them. CDR3 sequence: CASRQNSYNEQFF. CDR3 nucleotide sequence: TGTGCCAGCAGACAGAACTCCTACAATGAGCAGTTCTTC.

The genes are TRBV20-1 and TRBJ2-5; D uncertain. CDR3 size: 14 residues. Trimming left V 3 bases short and J 5 bases short, with 16 bases between. Germline assignment: CDR1 DFQATT and CDR2 SNEGSKA (reference sequence). The DNA of the CDR3 is TGCAGTGCTAGTCCGATATCCCGGGTGGAGACCCAGTACTTC. Protein product: CSASPISRVETQYF.

The chain recombines TRBV5-1 with TRBJ1-6, with a tentative D call TRBD1 (6 bases). Germline V gene sequence: CDR1 SGHRS, CDR2 YFSETQ. This CDR3 spans 14 amino acids. The V end lost 4 bases, the J end lost 11 bases, and 16 bases lay between the germline ends. The CDR3 is CASSTAGDGAPLHF. The DNA for the CDR3 is TGCGCCAGCAGCACCGCAGGGGACGGAGCACCCCTCCACTTT.

The V and J genes are TRBV7-2 and TRBJ1-3; no reliable D call. The germline V gene has CDR1 SGHTA and CDR2 FQGNSA. CDR3 length: 14 amino acids. Trimming took off 5 bases at V and 0 bases at J, with 8 bases between the two ends. DNA of the CDR3: TGTGCCAGCAGCCGCGGGAGCTCTGGAAACACCATATATTTT. Encoded protein: CASSRGSSGNTIYF.

CDR3 DNA sequence: TGCGCCAGCGGTCCCTTTCCGGGGATGAACACTGAAGCTTTCTTT. It specifies CASGPFPGMNTEAFF. V and J are TRBV5-1 and TRBJ1-1; no firm D call. Trimming stripped 7 bases from V and 0 bases from J, with 16 bases between. This CDR3 is built from 15 residues. From germline, CDR1 is SGHRS and CDR2 YFSETQ.

Only a few counts were recorded for this clone. J is TRBJ1-1 and V is TRBV10-3; maybe TRBD1 (5 bases). Trimming pared 3 bases from V and 1 base from J, leaving 9 bases between. CDR1 is ENHRY, CDR2 SYGVKD, per germline. The CDR3 is 14 amino acids. The CDR3 is CAISDMTENTEAFF. CDR3 DNA sequence: TGTGCCATCAGTGATATGACAGAGAACACTGAAGCTTTCTTT.

The chain joins TRBV6-1 to TRBJ2-1; D is uncertain. The CDR3 is made up of 14 amino acids. Germline-derived CDR1 and CDR2 are MNHNS and SASEGT. Trimming pared 2 bases from V and 5 bases from J, leaving 10 bases between. Here the CDR3 DNA reads TGTGCCAGCAGTGAATTCCTCGTTAACAATGAGCAGTTCTTC. The encoded protein is CASSEFLVNNEQFF.

The V gene is TRBV2, the J gene TRBJ1-5, with D perhaps matching TRBD1 (6 bases). V lost 7 bases and J lost 0, with 10 bases in between. This CDR3 is 14 amino acids long. CDR1 is SNHLY and CDR2 is FYNNEI in the germline V gene. This CDR3 is CASKGVYSNQPQHF. The DNA for the CDR3 is TGTGCCAGCAAGGGGGTATATAGCAATCAGCCCCAGCATTTT.